This T cell receptor (beta chain) was profiled in a study of blood T cell repertoires in COVID-19 (dated by TCRdb to 2018 to 2021). Regarding the study in general: Collaborator samples came from the United States, Italy and Spain and covered acute and convalescent phases of COVID-19. A freely available public database, intended as a resource for researchers studying the immune response to SARS-CoV-2, is where the repertoires were released. The sample metadata nearly always contained a de-identified subject ID, COVID-19 status, age in years and sex. Samples came from the ongoing ImmuneRACE study (first 160 participants) plus 1,254 subjects from 6 global collaborators. The prospective study material was composed of cDNA or gDNA derived from T cells, B-cell-depleted T cells, or PBMCs. Deeply sampled blood TCRbeta repertoires from subjects exposed to, actively infected with, or recovered from COVID-19 were included in the dataset. Where HLA class I and class II types were available, the types were taken from metadata supplied by the sample provider, not from assay-based typing.

Each collaborating institution followed its own protocols to collect whole blood in K2EDTA tubes. For TCRbeta analysis, collaborators shipped samples in one of three forms: frozen whole blood, isolated PBMCs, or DNA extracted from either of those sample types. Broad study findings and their caveats: Clinical and demographic metadata were provided uncurated, with the amount varying by source and participant.

TCRbeta CDR3 regions were amplified from genomic DNA by means of the immunoSEQ Assay, a bias-controlled multiplex PCR. As for the authors' bioinformatics: The number of nucleated cells in each sample was estimated by amplification of reference gene primers within the assay. To quantify the absolute abundance of each unique TCRbeta CDR3 rearrangement, sequence reads were collapsed and filtered. For each sample, productive Simpson clonality was calculated as the square root of Simpson's diversity index over productive rearrangements. This is the immuneACCESS table as TCRdb keeps it, with only in-frame sequences that have V and J called. A part of the clones is gone; compared with another copy, unresolved V genes explain less than half, and the rest is unexplained. V and J calls and clone size are as listed in that table; D and trimming were resolved from the DNA. In this sample the table shows some 260,000 clones, about four fifths of which occur a single time. In total, the top ten clones hold about 9% of the sample.

A note on this clone: Its target antigen remains unknown. No much larger clonotype is one base removed from it; base qualities were not supplied.

The CDR3 sequence holds 15 residues, the cysteine and phenylalanine included. This entry keeps only the CDR3 DNA: 45 bases, framed from base 1. The germline V gene encodes CDR1 LNHDA and CDR2 SQIVND (reference sequence). V trim: 3 bases; J trim: 2 bases; unmatched bases: 6. The receptor's source is a man older than 75 with acute or convalescent COVID-19. Sequencing was done on a sample of peripheral blood. The rearrangement joined TRBV19 to TRBJ1-2, with 7 junctional bases fitting TRBD1. The CDR3 is CASSIRGQYNYGYTF. The DNA is as follows: TGTGCCAGTAGTATTAGGGGACAGTACAACTATGGCTACACCTTC.